This record covers a single TCR beta chain. Antigen unknown. Amplification used 60 Vbeta primers and 13 Jbeta primers. Profiled with immunoSEQ multiplex PCR; TCRdb holds only in-frame clones, not every one. This table holds around 150,000 clones, 80% found once. These data belong to a study of cytomegalovirus exposure and HLA in healthy donors. As for the study in general: An early data release held 80 million or so unique TCRs from HLA-typed donors. Overall study results and limits: Among TCR beta chains of equal frequency, HLA-associated ones were more clonally expanded in a later analysis.

The CDR3 consists of 19 residues. Trimming cost V 3 bases and J 5 bases; bases outside gene matches: 14. Germline assignment: CDR1 SGHTS and CDR2 YDEGEE. Healthy bone marrow donors made up the donor group. The TCR comes from a young man in good health and CMV-seronegative. The specimen sequenced was PBMCs. The V gene is TRBV5-8, the J gene TRBJ2-5, with 15 bases identical to TRBD2. CDR3 sequence: CASSSEAGLAGGPGETQYF. In DNA, the CDR3 is TGTGCCAGCAGCTCCGAAGCAGGACTAGCGGGGGGGCCTGGGGAGACCCAGTACTTC.